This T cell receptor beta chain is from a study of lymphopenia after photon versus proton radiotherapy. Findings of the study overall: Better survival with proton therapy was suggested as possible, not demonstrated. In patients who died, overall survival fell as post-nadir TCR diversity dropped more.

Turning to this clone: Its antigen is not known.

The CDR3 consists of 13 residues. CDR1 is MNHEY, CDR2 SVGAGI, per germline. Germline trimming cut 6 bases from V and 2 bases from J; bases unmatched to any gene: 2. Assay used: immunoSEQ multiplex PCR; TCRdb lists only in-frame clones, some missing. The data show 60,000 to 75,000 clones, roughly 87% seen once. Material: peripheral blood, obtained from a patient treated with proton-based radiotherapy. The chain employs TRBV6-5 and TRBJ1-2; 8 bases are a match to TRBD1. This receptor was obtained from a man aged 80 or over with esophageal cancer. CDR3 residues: CASRRDRNYGYTF. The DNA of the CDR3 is TGTGCCAGCAGACGGGACAGGAACTATGGCTACACCTTC.